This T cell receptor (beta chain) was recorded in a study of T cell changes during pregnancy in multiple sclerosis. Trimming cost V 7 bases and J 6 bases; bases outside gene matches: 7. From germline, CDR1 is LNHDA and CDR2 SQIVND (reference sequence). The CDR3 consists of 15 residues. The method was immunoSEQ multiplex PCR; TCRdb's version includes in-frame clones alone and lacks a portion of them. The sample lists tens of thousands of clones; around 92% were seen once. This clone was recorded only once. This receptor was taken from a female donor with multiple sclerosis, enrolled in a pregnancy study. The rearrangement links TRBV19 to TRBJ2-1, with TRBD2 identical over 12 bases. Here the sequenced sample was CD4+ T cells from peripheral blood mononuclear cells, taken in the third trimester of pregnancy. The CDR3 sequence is CASTGLAGRSNEQFF. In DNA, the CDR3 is TGTGCCAGTACCGGACTAGCGGGACGCTCCAATGAGCAGTTCTTC.